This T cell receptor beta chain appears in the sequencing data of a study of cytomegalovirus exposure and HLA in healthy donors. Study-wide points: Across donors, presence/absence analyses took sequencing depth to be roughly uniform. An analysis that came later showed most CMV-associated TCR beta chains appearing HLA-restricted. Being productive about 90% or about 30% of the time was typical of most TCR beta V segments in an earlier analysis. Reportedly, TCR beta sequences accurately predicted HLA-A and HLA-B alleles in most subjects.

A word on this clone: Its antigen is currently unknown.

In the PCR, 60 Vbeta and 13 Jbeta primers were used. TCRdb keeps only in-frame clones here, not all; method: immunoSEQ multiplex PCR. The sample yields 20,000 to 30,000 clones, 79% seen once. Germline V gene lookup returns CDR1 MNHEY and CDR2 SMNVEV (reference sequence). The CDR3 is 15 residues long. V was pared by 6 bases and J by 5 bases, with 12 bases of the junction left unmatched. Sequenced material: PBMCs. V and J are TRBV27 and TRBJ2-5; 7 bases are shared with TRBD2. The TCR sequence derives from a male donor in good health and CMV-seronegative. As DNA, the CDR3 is TGTGCCAGCAGAACCCGACTAGCTTGGGAGGAGACCCAGTACTTC. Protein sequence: CASRTRLAWEETQYF.